The clone carrying this TCR beta chain came up many times. Its antigen is as yet unknown. This sample is part of a study of T cell repertoires in cytomegalovirus infection. The study's findings and limits: CMV carriers with the relevant HLA were identified by cumulative public TCR beta family frequency. Across the ex vivo response, the dominant clonotypes were HLA-C-restricted CMV-specific TCR beta clonotypes.

The CDR3 is made up of 15 amino acids. Germline loops: CDR1 SGHAT, CDR2 FQNNGV. V dropped 4 bases and J dropped 4 bases, with 16 bases sitting between them. TCRdb independently ran MiXCR on the reads; one entry per CDR3 protein. The sample records roughly 500,000 distinct CDR3 sequences, roughly 10% being singletons. The clonotype originates from a human donor in good health (CMV status not recorded). Some clones in this sample may be carry-over from other donors' samples. The V and J genes are TRBV11-2 and TRBJ1-2; D might be TRBD1 (6 bases). Material: PBMCs. The CDR3 bases are TGTGCCAGCAGCTCCCACAGGGACTCCGCCTATGGCTACACCTTC. Translated: CASSSHRDSAYGYTF. Looking up the rest from reference TRBV11-2 and TRBJ1-2 gives the full variable domain: EAGVAQSPRYKIIEKRQSVAFWCNPISGHATLYWYQQILGQGPKLLIQFQNNGVVDDSQLPKDRFSAERLKGVDSTLKIQPAKLEDSAVYLCASSSHRDSAYGYTFGSGTRLTVV.